The clone carrying this TCR beta chain has only a few counts. Its antigen remains unknown. The record originates from a study of vaccination and CD4 T cells after COVID-19. Overall study findings and caveats: The study found that a median approximately 86% of reactive clones in convalescent patients appeared only post-vaccination.

The V segment lost 5 bases and the J segment 0 bases; nucleotides outside the gene matches: 7. The CDR3 is 16 amino acids. Germline values: CDR1 MNHNS, CDR2 SASEGT. Treatment in this sample: roughly 11-day PBMC culture with coronavirus spike peptide pools or control peptides (ViraFEST assay). Sequencing of cultured CD4+ T cell DNA used the Oncomine TCR Beta short-read assay. TCRdb analysed the PCR reads with MiXCR anew, one entry per CDR3 protein. The sample holds approximately 17,000 distinct CDR3 sequences; under 55% are singletons and the top ten take about 5%. The sequence was obtained from a human donor who had recovered from COVID-19. The rearrangement joins TRBV6-1 to TRBJ1-2, with 9 bases that match TRBD1. This specimen was CD4+ T cells from blood, cultured in vitro, taken before SARS-CoV-2 vaccination. The CDR3 bases are TGTGCCAGCAGTAGGCCGGGACAGGGCTCTAACTATGGCTACACCTTC. This codes for CASSRPGQGSNYGYTF.